These 10 T cell receptor beta chains were sequenced from one sample in a study of blood T cell repertoires in COVID-19 (dated by TCRdb to about 2020). Libraries were built with the immunoSEQ multiplex PCR assay. Sourced from immuneACCESS, this table was stored by TCRdb with only in-frame sequences that have V and J called. A share of the clones is absent; for the studies checked, an unresolved V gene accounts for under half, and the remainder has no known explanation. The sample table lists approximately 91,000 clones, 87% of them with a count of one. The ten most abundant clones make up 4% to 5.5% of the sample. The sequenced material came from peripheral blood. All receptors come from a man between 70 and 80 years old with acute or convalescent COVID-19.

V and J are TRBV9 and TRBJ1-2; a possible D gene is TRBD1 (5 bases). The CDR3 has 13 amino acids. Per the germline V gene, CDR1 is SGDLS and CDR2 is YYNGEE. Between the trimmed V and J ends, which lost 5 bases and 4 bases, there was a span of 12 bases. Here the CDR3 reads CASSSTEIYGYTF. CDR3 nucleotides: TGTGCCAGCAGTTCGACAGAGATCTATGGCTACACCTTC. Drawing the rest from reference TRBV9 and TRBJ1-2, the complete variable domain is DSGVTQTPKHLITATGQRVTLRCSPRSGDLSVYWYQQSLDQGLQFLIQYYNGEERAKGNILERFSAQQFPDLHSELNLSSLELGDSALYFCASSSTEIYGYTFGSGTRLTVV.

This clone occurred once. The V and J genes are TRBV2 and TRBJ1-6; 7 bases align to TRBD1. V was clipped by 6 bases and J by 4 bases; unmatched bases: 6. CDR1 is SNHLY and CDR2 is FYNNEI in the germline V gene. The CDR3 covers 15 residues. CDR3 sequence (DNA): TGTGCCAGCAGGGAGGGACAGTTTTATAATTCACCCCTCCACTTT. It is translated as CASREGQFYNSPLHF.

The chain is built from TRBV7-8 and TRBJ2-3; D gene uncertain. CDR1 SGHVS and CDR2 FQNEAQ come from the germline V gene. This CDR3 spans 12 amino acids. The V end lost 5 bases, the J end lost 4 bases, and 7 bases lay between the germline ends. CDR3 sequence reads: CASSQMPDTQYF. For the CDR3, the DNA is TGTGCCAGCAGCCAGATGCCAGATACGCAGTATTTT.

The chain has TRBV28 and TRBJ1-4; 8 nucleotides line up with TRBD1. J was trimmed by 7 bases and V by 6 bases; bases with no gene match: 10. CDR3 size: 15 residues. Germline assignment: CDR1 MDHEN and CDR2 SYDVKM. CDR3 in amino acids: CASSRSRGQGEKLFF. The CDR3 DNA follows: TGTGCCAGCAGCAGATCCAGGGGGCAAGGTGAAAAACTGTTTTTT.

The chain joins TRBV28 to TRBJ2-5, with a tentative D call TRBD1 (6 bases). The CDR3 loop spans 15 amino acids. Germline V gene data show CDR1 as MDHEN and CDR2 as SYDVKM. V was pared by 10 bases and J by 1 base, with 19 bases between. CDR3 sequence: CATRGWGPLQETQYF. The CDR3 region has the DNA TGTGCCACCAGGGGTTGGGGGCCCCTCCAAGAGACCCAGTACTTC.

This chain connects TRBV18 to TRBJ2-1; D is perhaps TRBD1 (5 bases). This CDR3 is built from 13 residues. Trimming pared 3 bases from V and 5 bases from J, leaving 8 bases between. Germline CDR1 reads KGHSH; CDR2 reads LQKENI. CDR3 amino acids: CASSPDRNNEQFF. The CDR3 DNA reads TGTGCCAGCTCACCCGACAGAAACAATGAGCAGTTCTTC.

The chain carries TRBV19 and TRBJ1-3; D not certain. Germline CDR1 is LNHDA and CDR2 is SQIVND (reference sequence). Trimming left V 5 bases short and J 0 bases short, with 8 bases between. CDR3 length equals 14 residues. CDR3 region: CASSSQISGNTIYF. CDR3 nucleotides: TGTGCCAGTAGTTCACAGATCTCTGGAAACACCATATATTTT.

The chain combines TRBV5-1 with TRBJ2-2; 8 nucleotides align to TRBD2. The CDR3 spans 15 residues. Per germline, CDR1 SGHRS and CDR2 YFSETQ. V lost 4 bases, J lost 5 bases, and 7 bases stayed unmatched. The CDR3 coding sequence is TGCGCCAGCAGCCCAGGACTAGCCGGGACCGGGGAGCTGTTTTTT. Its translation: CASSPGLAGTGELFF.

This chain links TRBV6-5 with TRBJ2-1, with TRBD1 identical over 8 bases. With 5 bases clipped from V and 7 bases from J, the junction kept 10 bases outside the gene matches. The CDR3 length is 15 residues. CDR1 is MNHEY, CDR2 SVGAGI, per germline. The chain's CDR3 is CASSLRSGGTNEQFF. The CDR3 nucleotides are TGTGCCAGCAGTCTCCGGTCAGGGGGCACGAATGAGCAGTTCTTC.

The J gene is TRBJ1-5, the V gene TRBV19; D gene unclear. The germline V and J ends were trimmed by 2 bases and 6 bases, with 11 bases remaining between them. The CDR3 length is 14 residues. Germline V gene lookup returns CDR1 LNHDA and CDR2 SQIVND (reference sequence). The CDR3 nucleotides read TGTGCCAGTAGTATACAGGCTCCAGGTCAGCCCCAGCATTTT. Its protein is CASSIQAPGQPQHF.